Following are 28 T cell receptor beta chains from one sample sequenced in a study of neoadjuvant anti-PD-1 for oral cavity cancer. Only in-frame clones appear in the TCRdb table, and some are missing; sequencing was by immunoSEQ multiplex PCR. The data hold more than 25,000 clones, with about 77% observed a single time. Documented time point: after neoadjuvant nivolumab, at surgical resection. The specimen comprised PBMCs, sampled after nivolumab (anti-PD-1) treatment. The receptor source for this set is a person between 35 and 79 years old with oral cavity squamous cell carcinoma.

The rearrangement joins TRBV29-1 to TRBJ2-3; 7 nucleotides match TRBD2. The J segment lost 2 bases and the V segment lost 1 base, leaving 9 bases of the junction unmatched. The CDR3 runs to 16 residues. CDR1 is SQVTM, CDR2 ANQGSEA, per germline. As DNA, the CDR3 is TGCAGCGTTGAAGGGCCGGGACTAATTTTCACAGATACGCAGTATTTT. This translates into CSVEGPGLIFTDTQYF.

Written as DNA, the CDR3 is TGTGCCAGCAGCCCCCCCACAGGGGGAAAAAATGAAAAACTGTTTTTT. This sequence encodes CASSPPTGGKNEKLFF. The chain is built from TRBV6-6 and TRBJ1-4; 8 nucleotides line up with TRBD1. V lost 6 bases, J lost 5 bases, and 11 bases stayed unmatched. Germline CDR1 MNHNY, CDR2 SVGAGI (reference sequence). The CDR3 has 16 amino acids.

This clone was seen a handful of times. This chain's CDR3 is CASSKGNHNSPLHF. DNA of the CDR3: TGTGCCAGCAGCAAGGGGAACCATAATTCACCCCTCCACTTT. The J gene is TRBJ1-6, the V gene TRBV11-3; D is possibly TRBD1 (5 bases). The V end was cut by 5 bases, the J end by 5 bases, with 10 bases between. The CDR3 loop spans 14 amino acids. Germline CDR1 and CDR2: SGHNT and YENEEA.

In this sample, this clone turned up a few times. V gene TRBV19 combines with J gene TRBJ1-2; 7 positions agree with TRBD1. Per germline, CDR1 LNHDA and CDR2 SQIVND (reference sequence). J gave up 4 bases and V 5 bases, and 16 bases lay outside the gene matches. This CDR3 comprises 17 residues. CDR3: CASSLNGDSSSIYGYTF. The CDR3 nucleotides read TGTGCCAGTAGTCTAAACGGGGACAGTAGCTCCATCTATGGCTACACCTTC. The full variable domain, in which reference TRBV19 and TRBJ1-2 provide the parts outside the CDR3, is DGGITQSPKYLFRKEGQNVTLSCEQNLNHDAMYWYRQDPGQGLRLIYYSQIVNDFQKGDIAEGYSVSREKKESFPLTVTSAQKNPTAFYLCASSLNGDSSSIYGYTFGSGTRLTVV.

The J gene is TRBJ1-4, the V gene TRBV5-1; D gene ambiguous. CDR1 is SGHRS, CDR2 YFSETQ, per germline. V gave up 0 bases and J gave up 4 bases, with 4 bases separating them. This CDR3 is 13 amino acids long. The CDR3 region is CASSLGFNEKLFF. As DNA, the CDR3 is TGCGCCAGCAGCTTGGGATTTAATGAAAAACTGTTTTTT.

V usage is TRBV28 and J usage is TRBJ2-1; D possibly corresponds to TRBD2 (7 bases). The V end lost 5 bases, the J end lost 0 bases, and 20 bases lay between the germline ends. The germline V gene has CDR1 MDHEN and CDR2 SYDVKM. This CDR3 has 18 residues. CDR3: CASSLPGGPTSSYNEQFF. In nucleotides, the CDR3 is TGTGCCAGCAGTCTCCCCGGGGGGCCGACTAGCTCCTACAATGAGCAGTTCTTC.

The chain has TRBV5-1 and TRBJ2-1, with unresolved D. The CDR3 is 16 residues long. The germline V gene has CDR1 SGHRS and CDR2 YFSETQ. The V and J ends lost 4 bases and 6 bases respectively, with 20 bases between them. The CDR3: CASSLQVSTKGNEQFF. CDR3 coding DNA: TGCGCCAGCAGCCTTCAGGTGTCAACAAAAGGCAATGAGCAGTTCTTC.

This clone counts as medium-sized. One end of the junction fails to match germline, which may point to a read error. This chain joins TRBV2 and TRBJ2-5, with TRBD1 identical over 9 bases. Germline CDR1 SNHLY, CDR2 FYNNEI. The CDR3 loop spans 14 amino acids. The CDR3 region has the DNA TGTGCCAGCAGAACACAGGGGGCGCAAGGGACCCAGTACTTC. The encoded protein is CASRTQGAQGTQYF.

This clone was recorded only once. The chain employs TRBV6-5 and TRBJ2-5; 8 bases are a match to TRBD1. The CDR3 length is 15 residues. Looked up from germline, CDR1 is MNHEY and CDR2 is SVGAGI. The V gene end was trimmed by 4 bases and the J gene end by 4 bases; junction bases not matched to a gene: 8. CDR3 nucleotides: TGTGCCAGCAGTTCCTTCGGACAGGGTGGAGAGACCCAGTACTTC. This codes for CASSSFGQGGETQYF.

This clone was seen a single time. The chain employs TRBV27 and TRBJ2-7; D might be TRBD1 (5 bases). The CDR3 is made up of 17 amino acids. Germline V gene lookup returns CDR1 MNHEY and CDR2 SMNVEV (reference sequence). The V end was cut by 4 bases, the J end by 3 bases, with 22 bases between. The CDR3 sequence is CASSSRQGEDMGYEQYF. As DNA, the CDR3 is TGTGCCAGCAGTTCGCGGCAGGGCGAAGATATGGGCTACGAGCAGTACTTC.

The gene calls are TRBV5-6 and TRBJ1-2; no reliable D call. The germline V gene encodes CDR1 SGHDT and CDR2 YYEEEE. V was pared by 3 bases and J by 4 bases, with 10 bases between. The CDR3 totals 13 residues. The CDR3 spells CASSSPPGYGYTF. The CDR3 DNA reads TGTGCCAGCAGCTCCCCGCCGGGCTATGGCTACACCTTC. The whole variable domain, remainder taken from reference TRBV5-6 and TRBJ1-2, is DAGVTQSPTHLIKTRGQQVTLRCSPKSGHDTVSWYQQALGQGPQFIFQYYEEEERQRGNFPDRFSGHQFPNYSSELNVNALLLGDSALYLCASSSPPGYGYTFGSGTRLTVV.

The chain couples TRBV29-1 to TRBJ2-7; D may be TRBD1 or TRBD2 (5 bases each). The CDR3 is made up of 10 amino acids. Trimming left V 6 bases short and J 5 bases short, with 8 bases between. The germline V gene encodes CDR1 SQVTM and CDR2 ANQGSEA. The CDR3 nucleotides are TGCAGCGTGGGACGCGACGAGCAGTACTTC. Protein product: CSVGRDEQYF.

V usage is TRBV7-9 and J usage is TRBJ1-1; D is uncertain. This CDR3 comprises 12 residues. From germline, CDR1 is SEHNR and CDR2 FQNEAQ (reference sequence). V shed 5 bases and J shed 8 bases, with 12 bases lying between them. In nucleotides, the CDR3 is TGTGCCAGCAGCCGAATGGGCAGGGAAGCTTTCTTT. Translated: CASSRMGREAFF.

The rearrangement uses TRBV19 and TRBJ2-1; D not resolved. This CDR3 contains 13 residues. V was clipped by 4 bases and J by 7 bases, with 11 bases between them. Germline CDR1 and CDR2: LNHDA and SQIVND (reference sequence). For the CDR3, the DNA is TGTGCCAGTAGTACGGCAGGCTGGAATGAGCAGTTCTTC. Amino acids: CASSTAGWNEQFF.

The rearrangement uses TRBV30 and TRBJ2-1, with TRBD2 as a possible D gene (5 bases). V lost 0 bases, J lost 0 bases, and 12 bases lay in between. Looked up from germline, CDR1 is GTSNPN and CDR2 is SVGIG (reference sequence). The CDR3 length is 16 residues. CDR3 coding DNA: TGTGCCTGGAGTGTGGGCGTCCGGGGCTCCTACAATGAGCAGTTCTTC. Protein product: CAWSVGVRGSYNEQFF.

By sample share, this clone is medium-sized. The chain couples TRBV7-9 to TRBJ1-4; perhaps TRBD1 as D (5 bases). Germline CDR1 reads SEHNR; CDR2 reads FQNEAQ (reference sequence). V lost 9 bases, J lost 5 bases, and 13 bases lay in between. The CDR3 length is 13 residues. Written as DNA, the CDR3 is TGTGCCAGTGTTGACAGCGGGAATGAAAAACTGTTTTTT. Amino acid sequence: CASVDSGNEKLFF.

This chain links TRBV4-3 with TRBJ2-7; possibly TRBD1 or TRBD2 for D (5 bases each). Trimming removed 0 bases from V and 2 bases from J, with 14 bases in between. The CDR3 has 16 amino acids. Germline CDR1 is LGHNA and CDR2 is YSLEER. The CDR3 sequence: CASSQDRGRPPYEQYF. DNA of the CDR3: TGCGCCAGCAGCCAAGATAGGGGACGTCCCCCCTACGAGCAGTACTTC.

The V gene is TRBV30, the J gene TRBJ2-3; the match to TRBD1 covers 9 bases. The CDR3 sequence is 13 residues long. Trimming cost V 5 bases and J 5 bases; bases outside gene matches: 5. Germline V gene lookup returns CDR1 GTSNPN and CDR2 SVGIG (reference sequence). The CDR3 nucleotides read TGTGCCTGGGGAACAGGGGGCCAAGATACGCAGTATTTT. This sequence encodes CAWGTGGQDTQYF.

This clone was detected a few times. This chain joins TRBV5-4 and TRBJ2-1; 8 nucleotides agree with TRBD2. This CDR3 region has 19 residues. J lost 2 bases, V lost 4 bases, and 17 bases had no gene match. Per germline, CDR1 SGHNT and CDR2 YYREEE (reference sequence). The CDR3 bases are TGTGCCAGCAGCCCGGCACCCGGGGGGGTAGCATCAACCTACAATGAGCAGTTCTTC. Its translation: CASSPAPGGVASTYNEQFF.

A few counts support this clone. The chain combines TRBV25-1 with TRBJ2-5, with 10 bases aligning to TRBD1. The CDR3 extends over 14 amino acids. Germline assignment: CDR1 MGHDK and CDR2 SYGVNS. V lost 6 bases and J lost 1; bases outside the gene matches: 2. In nucleotides, the CDR3 is TGTGCCAGCAGGGACAGGGGGATCCAAGAGACCCAGTACTTC. Translating it yields CASRDRGIQETQYF.

This clone was seen only a few times. The J gene is TRBJ2-4, the V gene TRBV4-3; maybe TRBD2 (5 bases). The CDR3 is 15 amino acids. Germline values: CDR1 LGHNA, CDR2 YSLEER. V was trimmed by 4 bases and J by 6 bases, leaving 16 bases between them. This CDR3 reads CASSRGIELGNIQYF. DNA of the CDR3: TGCGCCAGCAGCCGAGGAATCGAACTAGGAAACATTCAGTACTTC.

This chain joins TRBV9 and TRBJ1-2, with TRBD1 matching 9 bases. Germline CDR1 is SGDLS and CDR2 is YYNGEE. The V and J ends lost 7 bases and 7 bases, in that order; junction bases with no gene match: 11. The CDR3 loop spans 14 amino acids. The CDR3 loop reads CASSQGQGIFGYTF. The CDR3 DNA sequence: TGTGCCAGCTCGCAGGGACAGGGAATATTTGGCTACACCTTC.

The chain recombines TRBV25-1 with TRBJ1-1; D not certain. V was pared by 6 bases and J by 5 bases, with 16 bases between. The germline gives CDR1 MGHDK, CDR2 SYGVNS. This CDR3 is 14 amino acids long. This CDR3 reads CASSDPRDPTEAFF. For the CDR3, the DNA is TGTGCCAGCAGCGACCCCCGGGATCCGACTGAAGCTTTCTTT.

Notes on this clone: The sample carries other DNA sequences with the same CDR3. The chain is built from TRBV5-1 and TRBJ2-2; 8 positions match TRBD2. The CDR3 extends over 16 amino acids. With V trimmed by 6 bases and J by 2 bases, 9 bases remained unmatched. Per germline, CDR1 SGHRS and CDR2 YFSETQ. CDR3 in DNA: TGCGCCAGCAACCCGTCGGGGGGGCCTAACACCGGGGAGCTGTTTTTT. Protein sequence: CASNPSGGPNTGELFF. The full variable domain, its missing parts supplied by reference TRBV5-1 and TRBJ2-2, is KAGVTQTPRYLIKTRGQQVTLSCSPISGHRSVSWYQQTPGQGLQFLFEYFSETQRNKGNFPGRFSGRQFSNSRSEMNVSTLELGDSALYLCASNPSGGPNTGELFFGEGSRLTVL.

This clone was counted once. This sample includes further DNA sequences coding for the same CDR3. CDR3 in amino acids: CASSIGRNTEAFF. As DNA, the CDR3 is TGTGCCAGTAGTATTGGTCGGAACACTGAAGCTTTCTTT. The chain couples TRBV19 to TRBJ1-1; no definite D call. V lost 3 bases and J lost 1, with 6 bases in between. The CDR3 covers 13 residues. Germline CDR1 is LNHDA and CDR2 is SQIVND (reference sequence).

This clone has just one count. This chain uses TRBV18 with TRBJ1-4; D gene uncertain. CDR1 KGHSH and CDR2 LQKENI come from the germline V gene. V was shortened by 3 bases and J by 0 bases, with 8 bases between the two germline ends. The CDR3 spans 15 residues. CDR3 nucleotide sequence: TGTGCCAGCTCACCTGTTGCTGCAACTAATGAAAAACTGTTTTTT. It encodes CASSPVAATNEKLFF. The full variable domain, rest sourced from reference TRBV18 and TRBJ1-4, is NAGVMQNPRHLVRRRGQEARLRCSPMKGHSHVYWYRQLPEEGLKFMVYLQKENIIDESGMPKERFSAEFPKEGPSILRIQQVVRGDSAAYFCASSPVAATNEKLFFGSGTQLSVL.

The V and J genes are TRBV29-1 and TRBJ2-7, with 7 positions matching TRBD1. J was trimmed by 3 bases and V by 6 bases; bases with no gene match: 11. The germline CDR1 and CDR2 sequences are SQVTM and ANQGSEA. The length of the CDR3 is 14 residues. The chain's CDR3 is CSVASTGFGYEQYF. The CDR3 coding sequence is TGCAGCGTCGCCTCGACAGGGTTTGGCTACGAGCAGTACTTC.

This chain uses TRBV5-4 with TRBJ1-6; 10 bases align to TRBD1. This CDR3 has 15 residues. The V gene's germline CDR1 is SGHNT and CDR2 YYREEE (reference sequence). The junction had 8 bases not matched to a gene; V was cut back by 4 bases and J by 10 bases. This CDR3 is CASSLAGTGDSPLHF. The CDR3 DNA follows: TGTGCCAGCAGCCTGGCCGGGACAGGGGACTCACCCCTCCACTTT.